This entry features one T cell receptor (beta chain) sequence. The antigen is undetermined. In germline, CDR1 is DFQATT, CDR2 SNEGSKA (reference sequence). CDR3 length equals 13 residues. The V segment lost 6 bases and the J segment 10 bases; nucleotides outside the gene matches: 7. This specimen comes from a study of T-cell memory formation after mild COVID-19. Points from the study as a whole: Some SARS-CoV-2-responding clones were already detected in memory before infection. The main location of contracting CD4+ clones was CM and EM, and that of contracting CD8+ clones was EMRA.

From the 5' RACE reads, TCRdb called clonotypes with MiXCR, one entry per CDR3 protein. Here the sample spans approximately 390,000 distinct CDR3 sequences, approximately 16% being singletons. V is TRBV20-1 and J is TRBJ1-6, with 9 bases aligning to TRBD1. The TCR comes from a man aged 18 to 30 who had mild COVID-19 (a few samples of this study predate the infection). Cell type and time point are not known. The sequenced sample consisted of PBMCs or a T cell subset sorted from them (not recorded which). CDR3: CSAPTGGNSPLHF. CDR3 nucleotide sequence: TGCAGTGCGCCGACAGGGGGTAACTCACCCCTCCACTTT.